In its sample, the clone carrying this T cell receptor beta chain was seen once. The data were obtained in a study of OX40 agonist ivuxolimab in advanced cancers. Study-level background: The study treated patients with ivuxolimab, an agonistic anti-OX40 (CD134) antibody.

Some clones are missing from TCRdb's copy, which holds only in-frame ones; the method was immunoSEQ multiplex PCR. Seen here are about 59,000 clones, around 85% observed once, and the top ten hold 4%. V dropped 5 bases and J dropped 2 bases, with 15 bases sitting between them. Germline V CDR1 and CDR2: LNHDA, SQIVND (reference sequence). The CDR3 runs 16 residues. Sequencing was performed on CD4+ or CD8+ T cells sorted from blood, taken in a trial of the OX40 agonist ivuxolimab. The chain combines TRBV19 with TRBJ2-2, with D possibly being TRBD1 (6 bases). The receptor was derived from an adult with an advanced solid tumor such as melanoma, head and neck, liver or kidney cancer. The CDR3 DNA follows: TGTGCCAGTAGTTCACTCTCGGGACAAAACACCGGGGAGCTGTTTTTT. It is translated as CASSSLSGQNTGELFF.